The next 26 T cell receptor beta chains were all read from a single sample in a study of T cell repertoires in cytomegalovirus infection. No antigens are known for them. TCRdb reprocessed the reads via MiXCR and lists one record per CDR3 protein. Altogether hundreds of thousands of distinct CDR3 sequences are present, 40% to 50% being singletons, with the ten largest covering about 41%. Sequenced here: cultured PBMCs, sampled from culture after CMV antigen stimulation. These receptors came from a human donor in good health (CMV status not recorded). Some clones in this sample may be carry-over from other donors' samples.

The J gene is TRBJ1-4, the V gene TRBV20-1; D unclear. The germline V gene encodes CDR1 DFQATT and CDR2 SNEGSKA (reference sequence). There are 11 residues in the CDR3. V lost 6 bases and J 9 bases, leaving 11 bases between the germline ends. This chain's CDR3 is CSADPSKKLFF. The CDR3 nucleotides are TGCAGTGCCGACCCCTCAAAAAAACTGTTTTTT.

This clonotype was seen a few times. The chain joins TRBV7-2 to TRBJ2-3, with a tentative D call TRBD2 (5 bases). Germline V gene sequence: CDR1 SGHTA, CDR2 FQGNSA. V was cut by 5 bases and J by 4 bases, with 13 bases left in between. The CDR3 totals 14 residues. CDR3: CASSPLARADTQYF. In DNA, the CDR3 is TGTGCCAGCAGCCCCCTCGCGCGGGCAGATACGCAGTATTTT. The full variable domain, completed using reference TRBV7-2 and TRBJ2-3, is GAGVSQSPSNKVTEKGKDVELRCDPISGHTALYWYRQSLGQGLEFLIYFQGNSAPDKSGLPSDRFSAERTGGSVSTLTIQRTQQEDSAVYLCASSPLARADTQYFGPGTRLTVL.

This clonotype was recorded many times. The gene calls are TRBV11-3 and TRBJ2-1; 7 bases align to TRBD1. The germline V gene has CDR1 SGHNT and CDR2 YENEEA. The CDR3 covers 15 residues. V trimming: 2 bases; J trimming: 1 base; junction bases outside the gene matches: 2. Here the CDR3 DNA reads TGTGCCAGCAGCTTACAACAGGGGTCCTACAATGAGCAGTTCTTC. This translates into CASSLQQGSYNEQFF.

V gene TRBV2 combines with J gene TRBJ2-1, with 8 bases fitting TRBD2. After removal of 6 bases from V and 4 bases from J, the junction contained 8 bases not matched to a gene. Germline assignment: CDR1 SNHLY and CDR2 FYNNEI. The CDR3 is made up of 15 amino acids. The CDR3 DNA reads TGTGCCAGCAGGGAACTTAGCGGGATATACAATGAGCAGTTCTTC. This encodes CASRELSGIYNEQFF.

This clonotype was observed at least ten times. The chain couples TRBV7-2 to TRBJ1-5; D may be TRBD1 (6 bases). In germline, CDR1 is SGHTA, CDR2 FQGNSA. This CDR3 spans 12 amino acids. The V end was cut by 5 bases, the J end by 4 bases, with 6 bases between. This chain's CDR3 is CASSDRNQPQHF. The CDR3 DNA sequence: TGTGCCAGCAGCGACAGGAATCAGCCCCAGCATTTT.

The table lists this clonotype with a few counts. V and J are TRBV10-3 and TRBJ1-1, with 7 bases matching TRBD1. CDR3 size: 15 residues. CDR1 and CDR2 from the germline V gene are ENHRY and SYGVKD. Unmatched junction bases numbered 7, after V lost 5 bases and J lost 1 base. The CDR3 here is CAISTGDQGNTEAFF. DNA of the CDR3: TGTGCCATCAGTACAGGGGATCAGGGGAACACTGAAGCTTTCTTT.

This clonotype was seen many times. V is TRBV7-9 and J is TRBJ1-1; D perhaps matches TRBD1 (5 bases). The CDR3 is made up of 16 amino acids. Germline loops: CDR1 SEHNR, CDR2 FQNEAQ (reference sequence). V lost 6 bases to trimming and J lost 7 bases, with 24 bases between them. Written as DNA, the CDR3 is TGTGCCAGCAGTTCGGTTGGGGACCCAAGACGGGGTGAAGCTTTCTTT. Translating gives CASSSVGDPRRGEAFF.

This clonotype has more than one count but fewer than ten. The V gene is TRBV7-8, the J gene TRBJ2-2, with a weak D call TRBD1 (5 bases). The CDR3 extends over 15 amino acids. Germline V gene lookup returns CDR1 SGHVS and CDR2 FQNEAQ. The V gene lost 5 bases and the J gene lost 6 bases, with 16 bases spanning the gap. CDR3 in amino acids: CASSPLVGPAGELFF. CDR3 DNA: TGTGCCAGCAGCCCGTTGGTGGGGCCGGCCGGGGAGCTGTTTTTT.

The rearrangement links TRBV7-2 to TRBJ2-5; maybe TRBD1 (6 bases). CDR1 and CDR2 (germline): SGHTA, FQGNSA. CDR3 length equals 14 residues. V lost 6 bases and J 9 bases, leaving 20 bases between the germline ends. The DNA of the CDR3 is TGTGCCAGCAGAACCAACAGGGACGCAGGCCCCCAGTACTTC. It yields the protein CASRTNRDAGPQYF.

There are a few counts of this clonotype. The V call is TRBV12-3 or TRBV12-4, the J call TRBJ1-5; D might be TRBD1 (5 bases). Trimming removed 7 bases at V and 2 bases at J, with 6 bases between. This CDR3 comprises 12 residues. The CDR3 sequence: CASTRGNQPQHF. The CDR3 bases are TGTGCCAGCACCAGGGGCAATCAGCCCCAGCATTTT.

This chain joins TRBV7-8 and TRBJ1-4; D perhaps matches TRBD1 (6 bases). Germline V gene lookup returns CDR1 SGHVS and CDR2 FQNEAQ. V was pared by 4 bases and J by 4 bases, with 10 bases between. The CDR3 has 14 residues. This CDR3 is CASSSQGFNEKLFF. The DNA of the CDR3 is TGTGCCAGCAGCTCACAGGGATTTAATGAAAAACTGTTTTTT.

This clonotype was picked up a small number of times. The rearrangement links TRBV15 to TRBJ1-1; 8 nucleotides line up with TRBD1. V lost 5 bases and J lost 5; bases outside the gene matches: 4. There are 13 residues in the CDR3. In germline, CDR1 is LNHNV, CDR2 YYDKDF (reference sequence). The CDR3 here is CATSADRDTEAFF. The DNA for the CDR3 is TGTGCCACCAGCGCGGACAGGGATACTGAAGCTTTCTTT.

CDR3 coding DNA: TGTGCCGGAGGGCCGAGCGGGAATGAGCAGTTCTTC. Its protein product is CAGGPSGNEQFF. This chain connects TRBV6-5 to TRBJ2-1; D may be TRBD2 (6 bases). V lost 11 bases and J lost 7, with 15 bases in between. CDR1 and CDR2 (germline): MNHEY, SVGAGI. This CDR3 spans 12 amino acids.

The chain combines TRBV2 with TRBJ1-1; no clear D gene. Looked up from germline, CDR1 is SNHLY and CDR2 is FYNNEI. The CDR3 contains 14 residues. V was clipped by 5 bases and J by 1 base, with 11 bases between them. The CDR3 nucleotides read TGTGCCAGCAGTCAGACAAGGCAGAACACTGAAGCTTTCTTT. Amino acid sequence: CASSQTRQNTEAFF.

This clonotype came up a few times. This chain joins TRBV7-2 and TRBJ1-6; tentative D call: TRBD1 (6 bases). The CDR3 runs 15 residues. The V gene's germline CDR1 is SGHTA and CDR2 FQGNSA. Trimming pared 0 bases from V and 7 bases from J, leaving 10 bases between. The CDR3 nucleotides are TGTGCCAGCAGCTTAGCCCACAGGGCCAATTCACCCCTCCACTTT. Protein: CASSLAHRANSPLHF.

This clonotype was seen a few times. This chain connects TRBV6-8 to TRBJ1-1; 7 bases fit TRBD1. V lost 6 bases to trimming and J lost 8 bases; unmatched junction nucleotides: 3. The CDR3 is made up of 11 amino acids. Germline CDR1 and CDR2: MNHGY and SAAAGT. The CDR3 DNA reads TGTGCCAGCAGACGGACAGGAGAAGCTTTCTTT. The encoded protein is CASRRTGEAFF.

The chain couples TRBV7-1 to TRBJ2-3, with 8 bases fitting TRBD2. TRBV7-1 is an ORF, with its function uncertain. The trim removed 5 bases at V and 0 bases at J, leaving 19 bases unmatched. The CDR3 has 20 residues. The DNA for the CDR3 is TGTGCCAGCAGCCCCCCAAGCCCTTTGGGCCGCGGGGGGAGCACAGATACGCAGTATTTT. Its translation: CASSPPSPLGRGGSTDTQYF.

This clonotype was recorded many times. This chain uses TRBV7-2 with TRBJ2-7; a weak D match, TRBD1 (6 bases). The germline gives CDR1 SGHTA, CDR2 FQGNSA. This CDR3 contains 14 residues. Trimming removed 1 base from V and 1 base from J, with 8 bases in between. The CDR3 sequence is CASSLGRGSYEQYF. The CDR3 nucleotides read TGTGCCAGCAGCTTAGGCAGGGGATCCTACGAGCAGTACTTC.

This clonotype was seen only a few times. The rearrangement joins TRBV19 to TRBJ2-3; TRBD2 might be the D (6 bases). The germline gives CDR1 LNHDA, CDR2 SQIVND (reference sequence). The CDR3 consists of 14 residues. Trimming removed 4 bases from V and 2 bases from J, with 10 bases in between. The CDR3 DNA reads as TGTGCCAGTAGTAGGCGGGGACTCACAGATACGCAGTATTTT. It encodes CASSRRGLTDTQYF.

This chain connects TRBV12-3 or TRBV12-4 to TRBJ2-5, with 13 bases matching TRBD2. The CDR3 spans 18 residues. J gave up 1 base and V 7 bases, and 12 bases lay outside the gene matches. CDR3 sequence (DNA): TGTGCCAGCACCTCCACTAGCGGGAGGGCACCCCTCCAAGAGACCCAGTACTTC. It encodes CASTSTSGRAPLQETQYF.

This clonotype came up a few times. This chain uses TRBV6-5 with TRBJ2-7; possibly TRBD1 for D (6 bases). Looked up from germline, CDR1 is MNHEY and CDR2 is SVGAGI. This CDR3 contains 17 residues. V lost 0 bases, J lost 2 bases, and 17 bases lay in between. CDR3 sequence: CASSYSIKWGQTYEQYF. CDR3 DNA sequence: TGTGCCAGCAGTTACTCTATTAAGTGGGGGCAGACCTACGAGCAGTACTTC.

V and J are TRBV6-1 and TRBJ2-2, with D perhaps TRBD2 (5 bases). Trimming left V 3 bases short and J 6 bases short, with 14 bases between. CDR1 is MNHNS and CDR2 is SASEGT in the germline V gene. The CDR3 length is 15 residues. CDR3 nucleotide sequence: TGTGCCAGCAGTGAGAGGCTAGCTCCCGCCGGGGAGCTGTTTTTT. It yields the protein CASSERLAPAGELFF.

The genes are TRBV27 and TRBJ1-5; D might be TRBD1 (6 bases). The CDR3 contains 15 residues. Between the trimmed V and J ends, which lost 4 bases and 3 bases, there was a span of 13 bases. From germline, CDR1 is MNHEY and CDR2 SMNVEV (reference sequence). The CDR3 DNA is TGTGCCAGCAGTTCGTACGGGACATACAATCAGCCCCAGCATTTT. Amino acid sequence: CASSSYGTYNQPQHF.

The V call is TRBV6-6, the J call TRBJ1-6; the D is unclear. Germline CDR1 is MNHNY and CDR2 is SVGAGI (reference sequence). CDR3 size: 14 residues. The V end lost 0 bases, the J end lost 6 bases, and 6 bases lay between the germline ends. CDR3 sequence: CASSYSAANSPLHF. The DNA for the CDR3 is TGTGCCAGCAGTTACTCGGCAGCTAATTCACCCCTCCACTTT.

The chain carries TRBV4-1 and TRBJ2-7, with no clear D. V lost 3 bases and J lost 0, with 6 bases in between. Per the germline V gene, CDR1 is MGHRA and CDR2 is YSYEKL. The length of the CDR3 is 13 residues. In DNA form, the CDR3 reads TGCGCCAGCAGCCAGACGAGCTCCTACGAGCAGTACTTC. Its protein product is CASSQTSSYEQYF.

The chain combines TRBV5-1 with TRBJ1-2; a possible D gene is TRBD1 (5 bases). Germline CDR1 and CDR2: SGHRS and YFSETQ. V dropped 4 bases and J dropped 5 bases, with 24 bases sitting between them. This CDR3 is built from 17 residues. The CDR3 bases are TGCGCCAGCAGCCCGGGGGATCCCAGGACCGAGTGGTATGGCTACACCTTC. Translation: CASSPGDPRTEWYGYTF.